This TCR beta chain was sequenced for a study of sequential checkpoint blockade in melanoma. In germline, CDR1 is SGDLS, CDR2 YYNGEE. V shed 2 bases, J shed 6 bases, and the junction held 4 bases outside the gene matches. The CDR3 consists of 14 residues. A few counts support this clone. Profiled with immunoSEQ multiplex PCR; TCRdb holds only in-frame clones, not every one. The table has around 15,000 clones, 50% to 55% seen once; the top ten hold around 15%. Treatment: randomized to nivolumab then ipilimumab (arm A) or the reverse (arm B). No patient had prior DNA-damaging chemotherapy. Live CD3+CD8+ CD19− CD56− cells were sorted from PBMCs.

The sample was CD8+ T cells sorted from blood (inferred from file names), taken from a patient given nivolumab and ipilimumab in sequence. This TCR came from a human donor with melanoma. The V gene is TRBV9, the J gene TRBJ2-7, with 11 bases identical to TRBD2. The CDR3 DNA is TGTGCCAGCAGCGTGACTAGCGGGATGAGCGAGCAGTACTTC. This translates into CASSVTSGMSEQYF. The full variable domain, with the rest looked up from reference TRBV9 and TRBJ2-7, is DSGVTQTPKHLITATGQRVTLRCSPRSGDLSVYWYQQSLDQGLQFLIQYYNGEERAKGNILERFSAQQFPDLHSELNLSSLELGDSALYFCASSVTSGMSEQYFGPGTRLTVT.